Described below is a single TCR beta chain sequence and its context. This sample was taken from a study of blood T cell repertoires in COVID-19. Overall study: Samples taken during acute and convalescent COVID-19 were collected in the United States, Italy and Spain.

Methods used by the authors: Researchers report that nucleated cell counts were estimated from reference gene primer amplification. Profiling relied on immunoSEQ multiplex PCR, and the TCRdb table lists in-frame clones only, not all of them. V, J and clone size derive from that table, while D and trimming were established from the DNA sequence. The top ten clones hold 8% to 13% of a sample with roughly 280,000 clones, 70% to 90% of them seen once. This TCR derives from a woman between 65 and 79 years old with acute or convalescent COVID-19. The sequencing sample was made of peripheral blood.

This CDR3 is CASSQRTGANTEAFF. The CDR3 DNA reads TGCGCCAGCAGCCAACGGACAGGGGCGAACACTGAAGCTTTCTTT. The chain uses TRBV5-1 and TRBJ1-1, with 9 positions matching TRBD1. Germline V gives CDR1 SGHRS, CDR2 YFSETQ. The CDR3 is 15 amino acids. With 4 bases clipped from V and 1 base from J, the junction kept 5 bases outside the gene matches. Full variable domain (missing parts from reference TRBV5-1 and TRBJ1-1): KAGVTQTPRYLIKTRGQQVTLSCSPISGHRSVSWYQQTPGQGLQFLFEYFSETQRNKGNFPGRFSGRQFSNSRSEMNVSTLELGDSALYLCASSQRTGANTEAFFGQGTRLTVV.